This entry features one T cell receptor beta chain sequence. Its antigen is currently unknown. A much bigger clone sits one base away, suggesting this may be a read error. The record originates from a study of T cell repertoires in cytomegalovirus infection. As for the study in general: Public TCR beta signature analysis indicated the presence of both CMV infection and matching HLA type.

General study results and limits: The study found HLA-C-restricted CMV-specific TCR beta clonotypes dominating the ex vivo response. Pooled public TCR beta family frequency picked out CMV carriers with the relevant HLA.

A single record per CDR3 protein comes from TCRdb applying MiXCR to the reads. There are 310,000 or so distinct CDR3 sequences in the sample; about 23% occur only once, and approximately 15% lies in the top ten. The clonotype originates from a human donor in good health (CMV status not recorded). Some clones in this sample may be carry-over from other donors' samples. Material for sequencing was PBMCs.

The CDR3 DNA follows: TGTGCCAGCAGCTCGGGAAGGGGTCAGGTAGGCACTGAAACTTTCTTT. Its translation is CASSSGRGQVGTETFF. The rearrangement links TRBV7-2 to TRBJ1-1; TRBD1 is a possible D gene (5 bases). Germline CDR1 is SGHTA and CDR2 is FQGNSA. This CDR3 comprises 16 residues.